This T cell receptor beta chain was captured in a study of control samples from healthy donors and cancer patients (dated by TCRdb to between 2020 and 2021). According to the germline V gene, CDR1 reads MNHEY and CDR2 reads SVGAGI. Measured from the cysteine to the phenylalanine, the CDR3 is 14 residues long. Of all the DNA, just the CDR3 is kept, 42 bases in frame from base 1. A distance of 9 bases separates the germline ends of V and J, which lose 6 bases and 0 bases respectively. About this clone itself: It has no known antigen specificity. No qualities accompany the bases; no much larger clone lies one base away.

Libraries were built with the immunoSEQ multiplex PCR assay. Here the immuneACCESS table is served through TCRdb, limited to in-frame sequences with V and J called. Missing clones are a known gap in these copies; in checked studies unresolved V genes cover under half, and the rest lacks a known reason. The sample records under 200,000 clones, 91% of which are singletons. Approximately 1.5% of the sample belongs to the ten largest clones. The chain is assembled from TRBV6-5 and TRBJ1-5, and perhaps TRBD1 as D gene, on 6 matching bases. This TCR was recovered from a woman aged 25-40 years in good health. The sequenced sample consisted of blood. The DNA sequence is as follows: TGTGCCAGCAGGGACAGCTATAGCAATCAGCCCCAGCATTTT. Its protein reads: CASRDSYSNQPQHF.